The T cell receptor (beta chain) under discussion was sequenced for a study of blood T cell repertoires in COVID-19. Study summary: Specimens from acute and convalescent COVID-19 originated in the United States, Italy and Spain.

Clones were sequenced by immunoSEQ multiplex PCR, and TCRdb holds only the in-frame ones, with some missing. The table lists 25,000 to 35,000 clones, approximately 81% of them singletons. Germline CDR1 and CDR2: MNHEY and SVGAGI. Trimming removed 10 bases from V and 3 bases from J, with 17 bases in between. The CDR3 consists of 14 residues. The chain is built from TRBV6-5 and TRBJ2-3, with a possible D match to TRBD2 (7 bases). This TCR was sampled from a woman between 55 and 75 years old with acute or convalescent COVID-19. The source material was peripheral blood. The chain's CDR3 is CATTGAGETDTQYF. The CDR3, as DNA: TGTGCCACCACGGGGGCGGGGGAGACAGATACGCAGTATTTT.